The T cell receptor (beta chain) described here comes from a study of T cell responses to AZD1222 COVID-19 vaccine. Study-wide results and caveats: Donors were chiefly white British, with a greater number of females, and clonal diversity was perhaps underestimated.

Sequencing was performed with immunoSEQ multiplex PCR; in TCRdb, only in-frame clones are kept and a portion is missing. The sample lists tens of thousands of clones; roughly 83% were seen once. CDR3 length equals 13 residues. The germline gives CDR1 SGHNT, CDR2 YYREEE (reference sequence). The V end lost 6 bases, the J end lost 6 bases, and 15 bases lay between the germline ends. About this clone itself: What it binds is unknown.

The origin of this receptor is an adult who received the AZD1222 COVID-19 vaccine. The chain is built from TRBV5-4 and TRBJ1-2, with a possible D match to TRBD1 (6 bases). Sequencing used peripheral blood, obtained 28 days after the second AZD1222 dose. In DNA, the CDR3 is TGTGCCAGCACCAAACGGGACACCCATGGCTACACCTTC. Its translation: CASTKRDTHGYTF.